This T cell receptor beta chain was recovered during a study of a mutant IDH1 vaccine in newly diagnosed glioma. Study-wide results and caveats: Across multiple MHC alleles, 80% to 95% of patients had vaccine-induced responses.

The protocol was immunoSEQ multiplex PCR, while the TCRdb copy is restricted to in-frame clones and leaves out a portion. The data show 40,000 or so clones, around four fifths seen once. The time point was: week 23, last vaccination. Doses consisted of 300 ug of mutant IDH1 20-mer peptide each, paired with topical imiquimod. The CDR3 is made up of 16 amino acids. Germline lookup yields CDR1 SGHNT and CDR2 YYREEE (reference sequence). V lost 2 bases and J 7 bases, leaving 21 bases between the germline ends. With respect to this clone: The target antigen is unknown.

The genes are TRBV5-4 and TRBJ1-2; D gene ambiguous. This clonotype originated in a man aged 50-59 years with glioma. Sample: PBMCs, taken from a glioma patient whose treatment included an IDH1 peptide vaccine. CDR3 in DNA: TGTGCCAGCAGCTTTAACCCGGGGTCCGTCGTGGCTGGCTACACCTTC. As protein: CASSFNPGSVVAGYTF.